This entry lists 29 T cell receptor beta chains sequenced from one sample in a study of CD8 T cells in Susac syndrome. Random hexamers primed reverse transcription of roughly 0.5 to 1 ug RNA. From the immunoSEQ multiplex PCR reads, TCRdb called clonotypes with MiXCR, one entry per CDR3 protein. The table records 150,000 or so distinct CDR3 sequences, 95% of them present only once. Sequenced input: CD4+ T cells from PBMCs. The receptors come from a human donor with Susac syndrome.

This chain joins TRBV7-9 and TRBJ2-1, with 10 bases fitting TRBD1. Germline V gene data show CDR1 as SEHNR and CDR2 as FQNEAQ (reference sequence). V lost 3 bases to trimming and J lost 5 bases; unmatched junction nucleotides: 7. The CDR3 covers 16 residues. The CDR3 DNA follows: TGTGCCAGCAGCTTTGCGGGACAGGGGTACCACAATGAGCAGTTCTTC. This sequence encodes CASSFAGQGYHNEQFF.

The rearrangement links TRBV27 to TRBJ2-5; TRBD1 or TRBD2 may be the D gene (5 bases each). The V gene's germline CDR1 is MNHEY and CDR2 SMNVEV (reference sequence). CDR3 length: 15 amino acids. With 6 bases removed from V and 7 bases from J, the gap between germline ends came to 21 bases. In DNA, the CDR3 is TGTGCCAGCAGCCGCGTCCTGAAACCTGGGGGGACCCAGTACTTC. It translates to CASSRVLKPGGTQYF.

This chain joins TRBV23-1 and TRBJ2-6; D is unclear. TRBV23-1 is an ORF, and what it does is uncertain. There are 18 residues in the CDR3. With 8 bases removed from V and 0 bases from J, the gap between germline ends came to 20 bases. DNA for the CDR3: TGCGCCAGCCGACACTTTCACCATGTCTGCTCTGGGGCCAACGTCCTGACTTTC. It specifies CASRHFHHVCSGANVLTF.

This sequence joins TRBV6-2 or TRBV6-3 and TRBJ2-7, with 11 nucleotides matching TRBD2. V lost 4 bases and J lost 4; bases outside the gene matches: 6. The CDR3 spans 15 residues. Germline CDR1 reads MNHEY; CDR2 reads SVGEGT. In DNA form, the CDR3 reads TGTGCCAGCAGTTTTCTAGCGGGGGGCGTGTACGAGCAGTACTTC. Encoded protein: CASSFLAGGVYEQYF.

This CDR3 is CASSLGGQSQPQHF. CDR3 bases: TGTGCCAGCTCTCTTGGTGGGCAGTCCCAGCCCCAGCATTTT. The J gene is TRBJ1-5, the V gene TRBV18; unclear D gene. V lost 6 bases and J lost 7, with 16 bases in between. This CDR3 spans 14 amino acids. Germline values: CDR1 KGHSH, CDR2 LQKENI.

This rearrangement joins TRBV24-1 to TRBJ2-1; D remains unclear. The CDR3 has 15 residues. V was cut by 4 bases and J by 6 bases, with 15 bases left in between. The germline V gene has CDR1 KGHDR and CDR2 SFDVKD. The CDR3 sequence is CATSDPGPRGNEQFF. CDR3 nucleotides: TGTGCCACCAGTGACCCCGGACCACGCGGCAATGAGCAGTTCTTC.

This sequence joins TRBV20-1 and TRBJ1-5; a weak D match, TRBD1 (6 bases). CDR3 length: 13 residues. V gave up 3 bases and J gave up 8 bases, with 14 bases separating them. CDR1 is DFQATT, CDR2 SNEGSKA, per germline (reference sequence). The CDR3 sequence: CSASRDIGEPQHF. For the CDR3, the DNA is TGCAGTGCTAGCCGGGACATTGGGGAGCCCCAGCATTTT.

This sequence joins TRBV6-5 and TRBJ1-2; the match to TRBD1 covers 10 bases. Germline V gene sequence: CDR1 MNHEY, CDR2 SVGAGI. Losses at the gene ends were 0 bases for V and 5 bases for J; bases not matched to a gene: 6. This CDR3 is built from 16 residues. The chain's CDR3 is CASSYSGQGSWYGYTF. DNA for the CDR3: TGTGCCAGCAGTTACTCGGGACAGGGGTCGTGGTATGGCTACACCTTC.

J is TRBJ2-3 and V is TRBV12-3 or TRBV12-4; no definite D call. V was pared by 10 bases and J by 2 bases, with 16 bases between. The CDR3 covers 14 residues. The CDR3: CAITRRRSTDTQYF. The CDR3 nucleotides are TGTGCCATCACCAGGAGACGGTCCACAGATACGCAGTATTTT.

This clonotype was seen a single time. The CDR3 DNA reads as TGTGCCAGCAGCTTACCTCGTATCCCGGCAGGGAAATCACCCCTCCACTTT. Translation: CASSLPRIPAGKSPLHF. The chain combines TRBV7-8 with TRBJ1-6; tentative D call: TRBD1 (5 bases). The germline V gene encodes CDR1 SGHVS and CDR2 FQNEAQ. This CDR3 is built from 17 residues. V lost 2 bases and J 10 bases, leaving 21 bases between the germline ends.

The rearrangement links TRBV12-3 or TRBV12-4 to TRBJ1-2, with unresolved D. V gave up 6 bases and J gave up 7 bases, with 18 bases separating them. The CDR3 covers 14 residues. CDR3 residues: CASRPNRRGGGYTF. In DNA, the CDR3 is TGTGCCAGCAGACCAAACCGACGGGGAGGTGGCTACACCTTC.

V is TRBV29-1 and J is TRBJ1-2; D call uncertain. V gave up 2 bases and J gave up 7 bases, with 11 bases separating them. Germline loops: CDR1 SQVTM, CDR2 ANQGSEA. The CDR3 is 12 amino acids. The CDR3 is CSVESAAIGYTF. The DNA of the CDR3 is TGCAGCGTTGAATCAGCCGCTATTGGCTACACCTTC.

The chain carries TRBV12-3 or TRBV12-4 and TRBJ1-1, with D possibly being TRBD1 (6 bases). Trimming cost V 3 bases and J 12 bases, with 17 bases left between them. This CDR3 comprises 13 residues. The CDR3 here is CASSFGGPMGSFF. The CDR3 nucleotides are TGTGCCAGCAGTTTTGGGGGGCCCATGGGATCTTTCTTT.

CDR3 loop: CSVLSGYHNEQFF. In DNA form, the CDR3 reads TGCAGTGTATTAAGCGGGTACCACAATGAGCAGTTCTTC. V and J are TRBV20-1 and TRBJ2-1; possible D gene TRBD2, 6 bases. Germline loops: CDR1 DFQATT, CDR2 SNEGSKA (reference sequence). The length of the CDR3 is 13 residues. V was cut by 7 bases and J by 5 bases, with 15 bases left in between.

This clonotype showed up just once. V is TRBV2 and J is TRBJ2-3; 7 positions match TRBD1. Losses at the gene ends were 7 bases for V and 7 bases for J; bases not matched to a gene: 17. The CDR3 totals 16 residues. CDR1 is SNHLY, CDR2 FYNNEI, per germline. CDR3 region: CASTERGTVVIHTQYF. Written as DNA, the CDR3 is TGTGCCAGCACCGAGAGAGGGACAGTGGTAATACATACGCAGTATTTT.

V gene TRBV18 combines with J gene TRBJ1-5; D is possibly TRBD1 (5 bases). Germline V gives CDR1 KGHSH, CDR2 LQKENI. V dropped 3 bases and J dropped 10 bases, with 13 bases sitting between them. CDR3 length: 13 amino acids. CDR3 coding DNA: TGTGCCAGCTCACCCGATAAGGGGTTACCCCAGCATTTT. This gives the protein CASSPDKGLPQHF. Drawing the rest from reference TRBV18 and TRBJ1-5, the complete variable domain is NAGVMQNPRHLVRRRGQEARLRCSPMKGHSHVYWYRQLPEEGLKFMVYLQKENIIDESGMPKERFSAEFPKEGPSILRIQQVVRGDSAAYFCASSPDKGLPQHFGDGTRLSIL.

The CDR3 DNA follows: TGTGCCTGGAGTGTACAGGCCAACACCATATATTTT. It translates to CAWSVQANTIYF. V and J are TRBV30 and TRBJ1-3; perhaps TRBD1 as D (5 bases). Germline CDR1 reads GTSNPN; CDR2 reads SVGIG (reference sequence). V was shortened by 0 bases and J by 7 bases, with 7 bases between the two germline ends. The CDR3 has 12 residues.

In this sample, this clonotype turned up once. This chain connects TRBV15 to TRBJ2-3, with TRBD1 identical over 8 bases. Looked up from germline, CDR1 is LNHNV and CDR2 is YYDKDF (reference sequence). With V trimmed by 1 base and J by 6 bases, 0 bases remained unmatched. CDR3 length: 13 amino acids. CDR3 amino acids: CATSRGTGDTQYF. CDR3 DNA: TGTGCCACCAGCAGAGGGACAGGGGATACGCAGTATTTT.

V usage is TRBV29-1 and J usage is TRBJ2-5; TRBD2 agrees at 9 bases. This CDR3 region has 14 residues. CDR1 SQVTM and CDR2 ANQGSEA come from the germline V gene. V shed 6 bases, J shed 5 bases, and the junction held 10 bases outside the gene matches. CDR3 protein: CSVRLAAVWETQYF. In nucleotides, the CDR3 is TGCAGCGTAAGACTAGCGGCTGTATGGGAGACCCAGTACTTC.

This rearrangement joins TRBV28 to TRBJ2-3, with TRBD1 identical over 9 bases. The CDR3 consists of 17 residues. The junction had 8 bases not matched to a gene; V was cut back by 1 base and J by 3 bases. Germline V CDR1 and CDR2: MDHEN, SYDVKM. The CDR3 DNA reads as TGTGCCAGCAGTTTATCGCGGGGGACAGGGTTAACAGATACGCAGTATTTT. Its protein is CASSLSRGTGLTDTQYF.

The chain is built from TRBV18 and TRBJ2-3; TRBD1 matches at 12 bases. The germline V gene encodes CDR1 KGHSH and CDR2 LQKENI. CDR3 length equals 16 residues. V lost 6 bases, J lost 4 bases, and 8 bases stayed unmatched. The CDR3 loop is CASSLTGTGGPDTQYF. As DNA, the CDR3 is TGTGCCAGCTCCCTTACCGGGACAGGGGGCCCAGATACGCAGTATTTT. Full variable domain (remainder filled in from reference TRBV18 and TRBJ2-3): NAGVMQNPRHLVRRRGQEARLRCSPMKGHSHVYWYRQLPEEGLKFMVYLQKENIIDESGMPKERFSAEFPKEGPSILRIQQVVRGDSAAYFCASSLTGTGGPDTQYFGPGTRLTVL.

This chain connects TRBV4-1 to TRBJ2-3, with D hard to call. Trimming shortened V by 2 bases and J by 4 bases, and 10 bases separated the two germline ends. CDR1 and CDR2 (germline): MGHRA, YSYEKL. CDR3 length equals 14 residues. CDR3 sequence: CASSQPTESDTQYF. The CDR3 DNA is TGCGCCAGCAGCCAACCAACAGAGTCAGATACGCAGTATTTT.

The genes are TRBV6-4 and TRBJ2-7; D is unclear. V was clipped by 3 bases and J by 7 bases, with 13 bases between them. From germline, CDR1 is MRHNA and CDR2 SNTAGT. CDR3 size: 13 residues. The CDR3 region is CASSDPPWWEQYF. The CDR3 DNA reads TGTGCCAGCAGTGATCCCCCATGGTGGGAGCAGTACTTC.

The CDR3 DNA sequence: TGTGCCAGCAGCTCAGGGTGGACTGAAGCTTTCTTT. The encoded protein is CASSSGWTEAFF. The V gene is TRBV14, the J gene TRBJ1-1; tentative D call: TRBD1 (5 bases). CDR3 length: 12 residues. Per the germline V gene, CDR1 is SGHDN and CDR2 is FVKESK. V was pared by 5 bases and J by 5 bases, with 9 bases between.

The J gene is TRBJ2-2, the V gene TRBV24-1, with D unresolved. V lost 0 bases and J lost 3, with 1 base in between. The germline CDR1 and CDR2 sequences are KGHDR and SFDVKD. The CDR3 has 13 amino acids. The CDR3 DNA sequence: TGTGCCACCAGTGATTTGTACACCGGGGAGCTGTTTTTT. Protein product: CATSDLYTGELFF.

V and J are TRBV3-1 and TRBJ2-7, with D hard to call. The CDR3 runs 14 residues. Germline V gene sequence: CDR1 LGHDT, CDR2 YNNKEL (reference sequence). The germline V and J ends were trimmed by 0 bases and 2 bases, with 8 bases remaining between them. The CDR3: CASSQDPAAYEQYF. The CDR3 DNA reads TGTGCCAGCAGCCAAGATCCGGCCGCCTACGAGCAGTACTTC.

This clonotype was detected a few times. This sequence joins TRBV5-1 and TRBJ2-1; TRBD2 agrees at 8 bases. Germline CDR1 reads SGHRS; CDR2 reads YFSETQ. The CDR3 is made up of 14 amino acids. Trimming took 4 bases from V and 4 from J; bases not matched to a gene: 4. Written as DNA, the CDR3 is TGCGCCAGCAGCCAAACTAGCGGTTACAATGAGCAGTTCTTC. Its protein product is CASSQTSGYNEQFF.

This chain connects TRBV28 to TRBJ2-4; 8 bases agree with TRBD1. Germline V gene sequence: CDR1 MDHEN, CDR2 SYDVKM. With 7 bases clipped from V and 7 bases from J, the junction kept 9 bases outside the gene matches. This CDR3 contains 14 residues. The CDR3 reads CASTSGTGWNIQYF. In nucleotides, the CDR3 is TGTGCCAGCACCTCCGGGACAGGCTGGAACATTCAGTACTTC.

The genes are TRBV28 and TRBJ2-7; D remains ambiguous. The CDR3 loop spans 14 amino acids. Germline assignment: CDR1 MDHEN and CDR2 SYDVKM. Trimming removed 6 bases at V and 4 bases at J, with 16 bases between. DNA for the CDR3: TGTGCCAGCAGCCTCAGGCGACCTCGATACGAGCAGTACTTC. This sequence encodes CASSLRRPRYEQYF.